This record concerns one T cell receptor beta chain sequence. Its antigen remains unknown. The sample belongs to a study of CD4 T cells in relation to SARS-CoV-2 and coronaviruses. The CDR3 extends over 12 amino acids. The V end lost 3 bases, the J end lost 8 bases, and 10 bases lay between the germline ends. Germline CDR1 reads GTSNPN; CDR2 reads SVGIG (reference sequence). Sequencing used immunoSEQ multiplex PCR; TCRdb keeps in-frame clones, though not all of them. Here the sample spans 55,000 to 75,000 clones, about 87% being singletons. Regarding the study as a whole: In roughly 65% of donors, memory CD4+ clonotypes crossrecognized SARS-CoV-2 and at least one common cold coronavirus spike.

CD4+ T cells from unexposed donors were obtained before the COVID-19 pandemic (2011-2018). This receptor was obtained from a human donor in good health. The chain is built from TRBV30 and TRBJ1-4, with D unresolved. Sequencing used memory CD4+ T cells from PBMCs. CDR3 sequence: CAWRPYGEKLFF. The CDR3 nucleotides read TGTGCCTGGAGGCCGTACGGGGAAAAACTGTTTTTT.